The clone carrying this T cell receptor beta chain was picked up many times. The sample belongs to a study of glioma-infiltrating T cells. The iRepertoire nested amplicon-rescue multiplex PCR amplified TCR alpha and beta CDR3s from RNA. TCRdb re-derived calls from the multiplex PCR reads in MiXCR, one entry per CDR3 protein. The sample comprises tens of thousands of distinct CDR3 sequences, about 25% of which are singletons, and more than 6.5% rests with the top ten. The CDR3 consists of 13 residues. Trimming shortened V by 5 bases and J by 1 base, and 8 bases separated the two germline ends. In germline, CDR1 is LNHDA, CDR2 SQIVND (reference sequence).

The receptor was isolated from a human donor with low-grade glioma or glioblastoma, undergoing nonglioma brain surgery, or in good health (not recorded which). The chain is built from TRBV19 and TRBJ1-1; no firm D call. Sequencing was performed on glioma tissue, nonneoplastic brain tissue, or PBMCs (not recorded which). The CDR3, as DNA: TGTGCCAGTAGTGGATCGAGGAACACTGAAGCTTTCTTT. Protein product: CASSGSRNTEAFF.